Described below is a single TCR beta chain sequence and its context. What it recognizes is unknown. Sequencing used immunoSEQ multiplex PCR; TCRdb keeps in-frame clones, though not all of them. The sample has some 8,700 clones, 40% to 50% seen once. Germline lookup yields CDR1 WSHSY and CDR2 SAAADI. CDR3 length equals 16 residues. V lost 5 bases and J 0 bases, leaving 13 bases between the germline ends. This sample is part of a study of Tregs in tolerant kidney transplant recipients. Sequenced sample: CD4+ T cells from blood cultured with allogeneic cells. This sequence joins TRBV10-2 and TRBJ2-2; tentative D call: TRBD2 (6 bases). The origin of this receptor is a human donor in good health. Written as DNA, the CDR3 is TGCGCCAGCAGTTTACTAGCCACCTCGAACACCGGGGAGCTGTTTTTT. Its translation is CASSLLATSNTGELFF.